This T cell receptor beta chain was observed in a study of cytomegalovirus exposure and HLA in healthy donors. The primer mix had 60 Vbeta and 13 Jbeta primers. Using immunoSEQ multiplex PCR, the repertoire was profiled, and TCRdb retains in-frame clones only, with some absent. The table records 170,000 or so clones, 78% of them present only once. The CDR3 contains 15 residues. Germline assignment: CDR1 SGHAT and CDR2 FQNNGV. V trimming: 1 base; J trimming: 4 bases; junction bases outside the gene matches: 7. J is TRBJ2-7 and V is TRBV11-2; 7 nucleotides line up with TRBD2. The specimen was PBMCs. This receptor was obtained from a woman aged 35 to 49 in good health and CMV-seronegative. This CDR3 is CASSLGSGESYEQYF. DNA for the CDR3: TGTGCCAGCAGCTTAGGAAGCGGGGAGAGTTACGAGCAGTACTTC.